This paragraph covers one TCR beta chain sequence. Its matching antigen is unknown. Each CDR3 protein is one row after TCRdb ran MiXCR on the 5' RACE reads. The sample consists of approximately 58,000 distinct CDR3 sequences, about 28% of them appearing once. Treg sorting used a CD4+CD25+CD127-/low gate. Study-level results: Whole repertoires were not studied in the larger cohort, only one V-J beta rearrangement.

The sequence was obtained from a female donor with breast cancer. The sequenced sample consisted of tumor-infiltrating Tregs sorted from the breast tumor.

This CDR3 is CASSPGTSGIKTQYF. CDR3 DNA sequence: TGTGCCAGCAGTCCCGGGACTAGCGGGATAAAGACCCAGTACTTC. The gene calls are TRBV2 and TRBJ2-5; 13 nucleotides line up with TRBD2. V lost 5 bases to trimming and J lost 6 bases; unmatched junction nucleotides: 6. The CDR3 covers 15 residues. Per the germline V gene, CDR1 is SNHLY and CDR2 is FYNNEI.